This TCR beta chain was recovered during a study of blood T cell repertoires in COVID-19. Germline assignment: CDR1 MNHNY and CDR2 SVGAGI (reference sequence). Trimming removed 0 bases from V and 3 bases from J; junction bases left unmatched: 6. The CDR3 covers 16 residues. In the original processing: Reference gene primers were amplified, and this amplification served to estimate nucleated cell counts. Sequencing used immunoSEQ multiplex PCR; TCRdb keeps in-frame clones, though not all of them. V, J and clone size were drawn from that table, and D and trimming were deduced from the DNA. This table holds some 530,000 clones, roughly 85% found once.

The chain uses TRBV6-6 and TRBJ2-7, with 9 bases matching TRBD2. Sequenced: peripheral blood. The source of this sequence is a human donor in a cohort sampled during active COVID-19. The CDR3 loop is CASSYSTAGGNYEQYF. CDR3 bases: TGTGCCAGCAGTTACTCGACAGCGGGAGGTAACTACGAGCAGTACTTC.